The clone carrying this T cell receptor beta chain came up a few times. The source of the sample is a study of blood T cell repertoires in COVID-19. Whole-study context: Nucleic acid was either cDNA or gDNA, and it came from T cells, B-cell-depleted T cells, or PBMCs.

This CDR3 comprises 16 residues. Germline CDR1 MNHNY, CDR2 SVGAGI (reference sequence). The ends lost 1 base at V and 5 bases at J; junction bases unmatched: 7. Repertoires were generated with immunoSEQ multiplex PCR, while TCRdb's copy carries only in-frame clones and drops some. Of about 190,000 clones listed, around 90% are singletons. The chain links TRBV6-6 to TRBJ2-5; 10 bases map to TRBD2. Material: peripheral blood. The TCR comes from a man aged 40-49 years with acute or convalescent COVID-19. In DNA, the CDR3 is TGTGCCAGCAGTTACTTGCTAGCGGGGGCCCGGGAGACCCAGTACTTC. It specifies CASSYLLAGARETQYF.